This T cell receptor beta chain came from a study of Ad26.COV2.S vaccination and SARS-CoV-2 variants. Overall study: Ad26.COV2.S, an intramuscular injection, was given once or twice 56 days apart.

The assay was immunoSEQ multiplex PCR, and TCRdb's table has in-frame clones only and misses some. Of about 680,000 clones listed, 70% to 90% are singletons. As for this clone: The antigen remains undetermined.

Treatment described: around 19 received Ad26.COV2.S at low or high dose, single or two shots; about 5 received placebo; per-sample allocation not given. After the first vaccine or placebo injection, samples were drawn on day 63. Germline V gene sequence: CDR1 MNHEY, CDR2 SVGEGT. The CDR3 totals 15 residues. Trimming took 2 bases from V and 6 from J, leaving 14 bases between them. Findings of the study overall: Placebo recipients and vaccine recipients were similar in non-spike TCR breadth. Vaccine recipients posted higher spike-specific TCR breadth than their placebo counterparts. The TCR breadth and depth analyses may have produced an underestimate of total T cell responses.

The sample was peripheral blood, taken in a trial of Ad26.COV2.S vaccine versus placebo. The TCR originated in a person aged 18-60 years who received the Ad26.COV2.S COVID-19 vaccine or a placebo. The chain combines TRBV6-2 or TRBV6-3 with TRBJ2-1, with TRBD2 as a possible D gene (7 bases). CDR3 sequence: CASSYGGGGLNEQFF. The CDR3, as DNA: TGTGCCAGCAGTTACGGGGGGGGCGGACTCAATGAGCAGTTCTTC.